What follows describes a single T cell receptor (beta chain). Its cognate antigen is unknown. PCR amplification relied on 60 Vbeta primers (plus 13 Jbeta primers). Assay used: immunoSEQ multiplex PCR; TCRdb lists only in-frame clones, some missing. The sample comprises some 150,000 clones, about 87% of which are singletons, and about 5.5% rests with the top ten. The sample is drawn from a study of cytomegalovirus exposure and HLA in healthy donors. Study results and caveats: Rates of TCR association differed by HLA locus in a later analysis, with DRB1 highest and HLA-C lowest. The study labeled more than 150 TCR beta chains cytomegalovirus-associated.

CDR3 length: 15 amino acids. The ends were cut back, 5 bases at V and 12 bases at J, with 26 bases in the middle. The germline CDR1 and CDR2 sequences are MNHEY and SMNVEV (reference sequence). V usage is TRBV27 and J usage is TRBJ2-7, with a tentative D call TRBD2 (7 bases). Sequencing input: PBMCs. The sequence derives from a woman in her twenties or thirties in good health and CMV-seronegative. CDR3 sequence reads: CASSPGASPVRGGYF. The CDR3, as DNA: TGTGCCAGCAGTCCAGGGGCGTCTCCGGTTAGGGGGGGGTACTTC.